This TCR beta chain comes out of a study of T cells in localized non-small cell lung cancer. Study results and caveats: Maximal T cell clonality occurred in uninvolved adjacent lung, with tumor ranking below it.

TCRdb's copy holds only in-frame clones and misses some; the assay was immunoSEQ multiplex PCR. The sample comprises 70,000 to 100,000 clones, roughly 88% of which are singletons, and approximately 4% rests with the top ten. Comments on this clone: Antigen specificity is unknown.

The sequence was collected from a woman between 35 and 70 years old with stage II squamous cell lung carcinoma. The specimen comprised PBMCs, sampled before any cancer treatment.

In DNA form, the CDR3 reads TGTGCCAGCAGCTCCGGGCCCCCCGGGCCTGGGGCCAACGTCCTGACTTTC. Amino acids: CASSSGPPGPGANVLTF. The J gene is TRBJ2-6, the V gene TRBV5-4; D gene uncertain. Germline CDR1 reads SGHNT; CDR2 reads YYREEE (reference sequence). V was pared by 3 bases and J by 2 bases, with 15 bases between. CDR3 length: 17 residues.